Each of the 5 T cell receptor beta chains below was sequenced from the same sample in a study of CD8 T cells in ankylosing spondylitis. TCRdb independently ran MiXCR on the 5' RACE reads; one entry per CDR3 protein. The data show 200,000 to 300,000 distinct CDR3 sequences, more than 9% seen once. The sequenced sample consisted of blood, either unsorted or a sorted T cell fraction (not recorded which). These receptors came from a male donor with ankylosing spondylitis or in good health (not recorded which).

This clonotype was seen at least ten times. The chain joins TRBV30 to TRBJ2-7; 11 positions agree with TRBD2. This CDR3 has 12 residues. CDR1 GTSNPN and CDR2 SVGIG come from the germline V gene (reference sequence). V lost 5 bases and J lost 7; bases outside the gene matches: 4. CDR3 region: CAWGTSGGEQYF. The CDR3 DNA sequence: TGTGCCTGGGGAACTAGCGGGGGAGAGCAGTACTTC.

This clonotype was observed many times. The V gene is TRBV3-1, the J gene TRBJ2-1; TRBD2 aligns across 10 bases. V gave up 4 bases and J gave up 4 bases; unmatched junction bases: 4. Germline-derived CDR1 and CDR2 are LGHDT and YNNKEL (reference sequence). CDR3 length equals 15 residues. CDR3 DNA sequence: TGTGCCAGCAGCCCCTCAGCGGGAGGGTACAATGAGCAGTTCTTC. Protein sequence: CASSPSAGGYNEQFF.

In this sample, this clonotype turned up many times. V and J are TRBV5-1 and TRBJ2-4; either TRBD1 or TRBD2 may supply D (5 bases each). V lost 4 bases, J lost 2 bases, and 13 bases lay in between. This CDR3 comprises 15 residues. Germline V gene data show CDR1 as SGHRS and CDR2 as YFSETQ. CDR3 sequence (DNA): TGCGCCAGCAGCACCGGGACGGCCCCCAAAAACATTCAGTACTTC. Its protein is CASSTGTAPKNIQYF.

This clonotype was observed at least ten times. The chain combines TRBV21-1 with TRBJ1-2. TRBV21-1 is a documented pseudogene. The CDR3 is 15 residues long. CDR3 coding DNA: TGTGCCAGCAGCAAAGACTACAGCCTGGACTATGGCTACACCTTC. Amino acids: CASSKDYSLDYGYTF.

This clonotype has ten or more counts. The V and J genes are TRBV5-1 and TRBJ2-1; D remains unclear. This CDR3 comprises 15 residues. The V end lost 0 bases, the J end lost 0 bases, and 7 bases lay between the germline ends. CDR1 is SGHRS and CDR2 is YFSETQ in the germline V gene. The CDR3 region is CASSLGVFSYNEQFF. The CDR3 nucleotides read TGCGCCAGCAGCTTGGGAGTATTCTCCTACAATGAGCAGTTCTTC.